This T cell receptor beta chain was documented in a study of CD8 T cells in Susac syndrome. CDR3 length: 11 amino acids. Germline V gene sequence: CDR1 SQVTM, CDR2 ANQGSEA. V lost 3 bases to trimming and J lost 9 bases, with 9 bases between them. Random hexamers served to reverse transcribe about 0.45 to 1 ug RNA. TCRdb processed the immunoSEQ multiplex PCR reads anew with MiXCR; each CDR3 protein has one entry. The sample records roughly 200,000 distinct CDR3 sequences, approximately 96% being singletons. Sequenced sample: CD4+ T cells from PBMCs. The V gene is TRBV29-1, the J gene TRBJ1-5; perhaps TRBD1 as D (5 bases). The source of this sequence is a human donor with multiple sclerosis. CDR3 residues: CSVEGPGPQHF. CDR3 bases: TGCAGCGTTGAGGGGCCGGGGCCCCAGCATTTT. Full variable domain (rest looked up from reference TRBV29-1 and TRBJ1-5): SAVISQKPSRDICQRGTSLTIQCQVDSQVTMMFWYRQQPGQSLTLIATANQGSEATYESGFVIDKFPISRPNLTFSTLTVSNMSPEDSSIYLCSVEGPGPQHFGDGTRLSIL.